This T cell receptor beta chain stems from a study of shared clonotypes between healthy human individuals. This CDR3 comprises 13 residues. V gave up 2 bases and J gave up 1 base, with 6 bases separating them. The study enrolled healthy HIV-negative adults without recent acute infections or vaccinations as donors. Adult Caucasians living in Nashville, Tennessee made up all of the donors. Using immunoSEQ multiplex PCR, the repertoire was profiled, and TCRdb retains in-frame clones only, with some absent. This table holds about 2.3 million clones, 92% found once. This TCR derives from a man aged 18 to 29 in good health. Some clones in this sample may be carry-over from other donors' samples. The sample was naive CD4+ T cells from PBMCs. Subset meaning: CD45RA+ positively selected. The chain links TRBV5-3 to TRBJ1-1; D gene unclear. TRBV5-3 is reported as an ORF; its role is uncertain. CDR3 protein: CARSFDTNTEAFF. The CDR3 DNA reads TGTGCCAGAAGCTTCGACACGAACACTGAAGCTTTCTTT.